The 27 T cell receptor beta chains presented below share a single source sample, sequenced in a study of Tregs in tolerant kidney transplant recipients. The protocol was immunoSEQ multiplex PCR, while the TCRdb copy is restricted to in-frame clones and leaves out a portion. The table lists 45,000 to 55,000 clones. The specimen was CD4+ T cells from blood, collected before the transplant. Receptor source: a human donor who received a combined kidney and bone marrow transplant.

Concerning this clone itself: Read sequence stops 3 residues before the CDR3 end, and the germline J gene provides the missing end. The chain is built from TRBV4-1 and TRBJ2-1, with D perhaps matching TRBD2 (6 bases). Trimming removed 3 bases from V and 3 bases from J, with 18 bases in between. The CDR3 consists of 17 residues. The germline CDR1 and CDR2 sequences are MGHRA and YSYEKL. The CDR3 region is CASSQLAGTRFYNEQFF. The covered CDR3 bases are TGCGCCAGCAGCCAGTTGGCGGGGACGCGCTTCTACAATGAG.

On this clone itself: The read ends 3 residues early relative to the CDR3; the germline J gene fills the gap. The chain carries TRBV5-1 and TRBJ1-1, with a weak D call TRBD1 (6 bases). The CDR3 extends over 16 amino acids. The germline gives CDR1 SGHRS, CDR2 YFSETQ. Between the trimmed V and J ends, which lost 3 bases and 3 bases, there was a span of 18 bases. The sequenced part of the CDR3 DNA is TGCGCCAGCAGCTCTCAACAGGGACCAGGGTACACTGAA. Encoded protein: CASSSQQGPGYTE. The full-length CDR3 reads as CASSSQQGPGYTEAFF. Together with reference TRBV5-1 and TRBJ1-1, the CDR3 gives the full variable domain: KAGVTQTPRYLIKTRGQQVTLSCSPISGHRSVSWYQQTPGQGLQFLFEYFSETQRNKGNFPGRFSGRQFSNSRSEMNVSTLELGDSALYLCASSSQQGPGYTEAFFGQGTRLTVV.

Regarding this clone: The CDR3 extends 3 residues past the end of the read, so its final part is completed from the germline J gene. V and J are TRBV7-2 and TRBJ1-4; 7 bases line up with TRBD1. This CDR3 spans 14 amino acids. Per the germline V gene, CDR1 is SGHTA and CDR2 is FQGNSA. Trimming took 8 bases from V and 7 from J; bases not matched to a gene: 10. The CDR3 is CASGPRGFGEKLFF. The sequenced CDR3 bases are TGTGCCAGCGGACCCAGGGGGTTCGGTGAAAAA.

The CDR3 is CASGPGGAEETQYF. CDR3 bases read: TGTGCCAGCGGCCCTGGGGGGGCCGAAGAGACC. The chain is built from TRBV7-3 and TRBJ2-5; D is perhaps TRBD2 (7 bases). Read sequence stops 3 residues before the CDR3 end, and the germline J gene provides the missing end. Germline-derived CDR1 and CDR2 are SGHTA and FQGTGA. V lost 8 bases and J lost 3, with 16 bases in between. CDR3 length: 14 amino acids. Together with reference TRBV7-3 and TRBJ2-5, the CDR3 gives the full variable domain: GAGVSQTPSNKVTEKGKYVELRCDPISGHTALYWYRQSLGQGPEFLIYFQGTGAADDSGLPNDRFFAVRPEGSVSTLKIQRTERGDSAVYLCASGPGGAEETQYFGPGTRLLVL.

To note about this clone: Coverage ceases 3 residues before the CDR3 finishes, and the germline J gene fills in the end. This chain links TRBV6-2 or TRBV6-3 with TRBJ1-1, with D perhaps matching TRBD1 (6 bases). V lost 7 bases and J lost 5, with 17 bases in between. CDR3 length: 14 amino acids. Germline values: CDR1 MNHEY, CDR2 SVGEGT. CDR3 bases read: TGTGCCAGCAAACCATCAGGGGAGTATACTGAA. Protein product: CASKPSGEYTE. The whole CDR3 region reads CASKPSGEYTEAFF.

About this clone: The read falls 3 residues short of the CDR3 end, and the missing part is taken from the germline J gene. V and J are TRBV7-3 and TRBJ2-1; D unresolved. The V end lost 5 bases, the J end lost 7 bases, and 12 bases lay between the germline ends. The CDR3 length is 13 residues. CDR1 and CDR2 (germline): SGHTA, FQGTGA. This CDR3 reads CASSPRFGNEQFF. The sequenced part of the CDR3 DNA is TGTGCCAGCAGCCCCCGATTCGGTAATGAG. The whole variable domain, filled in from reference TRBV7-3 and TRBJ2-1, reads GAGVSQTPSNKVTEKGKYVELRCDPISGHTALYWYRQSLGQGPEFLIYFQGTGAADDSGLPNDRFFAVRPEGSVSTLKIQRTERGDSAVYLCASSPRFGNEQFFGPGTRLTVL.

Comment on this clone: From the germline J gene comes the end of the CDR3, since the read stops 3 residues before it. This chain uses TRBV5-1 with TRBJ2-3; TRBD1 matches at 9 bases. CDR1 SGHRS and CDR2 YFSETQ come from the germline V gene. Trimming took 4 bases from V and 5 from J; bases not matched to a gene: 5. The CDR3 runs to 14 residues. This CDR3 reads CASSQGQGIDTQYF. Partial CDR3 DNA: TGCGCCAGCAGCCAGGGACAGGGAATAGATACG. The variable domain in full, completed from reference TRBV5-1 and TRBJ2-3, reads KAGVTQTPRYLIKTRGQQVTLSCSPISGHRSVSWYQQTPGQGLQFLFEYFSETQRNKGNFPGRFSGRQFSNSRSEMNVSTLELGDSALYLCASSQGQGIDTQYFGPGTRLTVL.

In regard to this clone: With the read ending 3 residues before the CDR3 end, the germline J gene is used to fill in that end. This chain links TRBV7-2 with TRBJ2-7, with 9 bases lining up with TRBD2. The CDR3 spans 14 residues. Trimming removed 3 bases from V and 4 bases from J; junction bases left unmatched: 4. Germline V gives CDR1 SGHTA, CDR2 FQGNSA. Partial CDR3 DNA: TGTGCCAGCAGCTTTTCAGCGGGGGGATACGAG. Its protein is CASSFSAGGYE. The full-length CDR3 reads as CASSFSAGGYEQYF.

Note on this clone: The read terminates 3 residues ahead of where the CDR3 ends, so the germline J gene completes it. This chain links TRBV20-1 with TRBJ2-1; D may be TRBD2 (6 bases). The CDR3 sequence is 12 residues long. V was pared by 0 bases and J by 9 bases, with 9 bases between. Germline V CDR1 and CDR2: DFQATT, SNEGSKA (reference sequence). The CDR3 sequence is CSARDREAEQFF. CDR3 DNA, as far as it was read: TGCAGTGCTAGAGACAGGGAGGCTGAG.

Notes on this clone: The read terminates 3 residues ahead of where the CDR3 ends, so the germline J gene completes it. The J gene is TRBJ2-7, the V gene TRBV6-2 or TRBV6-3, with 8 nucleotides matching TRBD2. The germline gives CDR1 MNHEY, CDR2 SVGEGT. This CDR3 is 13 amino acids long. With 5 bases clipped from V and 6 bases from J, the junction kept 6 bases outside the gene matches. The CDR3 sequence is CASSLSGSSEQYF. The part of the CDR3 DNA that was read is TGTGCCAGCAGTCTGAGCGGGAGCAGCGAG.

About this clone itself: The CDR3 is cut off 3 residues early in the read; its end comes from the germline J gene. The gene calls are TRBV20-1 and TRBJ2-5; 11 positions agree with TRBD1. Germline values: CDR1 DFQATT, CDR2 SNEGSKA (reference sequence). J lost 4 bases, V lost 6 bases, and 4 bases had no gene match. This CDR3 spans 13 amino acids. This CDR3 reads CSARDRGLETQYF. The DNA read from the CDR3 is TGCAGTGCACGGGACAGGGGGTTAGAGACC.

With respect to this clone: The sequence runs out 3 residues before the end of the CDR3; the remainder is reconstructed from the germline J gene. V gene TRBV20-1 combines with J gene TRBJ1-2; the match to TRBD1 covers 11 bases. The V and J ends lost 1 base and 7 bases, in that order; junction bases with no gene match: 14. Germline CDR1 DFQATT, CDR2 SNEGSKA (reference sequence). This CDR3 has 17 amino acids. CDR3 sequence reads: CSARVLVRTGGRLGYTF. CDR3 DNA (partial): TGCAGTGCTAGAGTCCTGGTCCGGACAGGGGGCCGTCTTGGC.

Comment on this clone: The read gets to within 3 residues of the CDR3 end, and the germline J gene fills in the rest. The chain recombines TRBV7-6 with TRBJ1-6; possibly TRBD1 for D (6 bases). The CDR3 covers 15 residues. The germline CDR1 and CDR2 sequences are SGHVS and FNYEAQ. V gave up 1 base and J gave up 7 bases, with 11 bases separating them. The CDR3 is CASSLEGDRNSPLHF. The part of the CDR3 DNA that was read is TGTGCCAGCAGCTTAGAGGGGGATAGAAATTCACCC.

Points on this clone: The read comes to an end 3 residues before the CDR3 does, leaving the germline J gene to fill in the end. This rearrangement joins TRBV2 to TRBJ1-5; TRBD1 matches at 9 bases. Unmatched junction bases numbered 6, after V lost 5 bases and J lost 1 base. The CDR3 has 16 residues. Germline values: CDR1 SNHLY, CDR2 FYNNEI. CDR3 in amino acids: CASSNIQGASNQPQHF. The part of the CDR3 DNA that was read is TGTGCCAGCAGTAATATACAGGGGGCCAGCAATCAGCCC.

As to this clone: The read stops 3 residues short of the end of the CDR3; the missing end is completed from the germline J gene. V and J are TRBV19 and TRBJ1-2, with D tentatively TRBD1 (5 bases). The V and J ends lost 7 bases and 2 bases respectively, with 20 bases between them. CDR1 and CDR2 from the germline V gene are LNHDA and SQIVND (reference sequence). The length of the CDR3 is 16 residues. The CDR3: CASTPWGREANYGYTF. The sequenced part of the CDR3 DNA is TGTGCCAGTACCCCCTGGGGCAGGGAAGCGAACTATGGC. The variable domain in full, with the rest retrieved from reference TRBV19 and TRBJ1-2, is DGGITQSPKYLFRKEGQNVTLSCEQNLNHDAMYWYRQDPGQGLRLIYYSQIVNDFQKGDIAEGYSVSREKKESFPLTVTSAQKNPTAFYLCASTPWGREANYGYTFGSGTRLTVV.

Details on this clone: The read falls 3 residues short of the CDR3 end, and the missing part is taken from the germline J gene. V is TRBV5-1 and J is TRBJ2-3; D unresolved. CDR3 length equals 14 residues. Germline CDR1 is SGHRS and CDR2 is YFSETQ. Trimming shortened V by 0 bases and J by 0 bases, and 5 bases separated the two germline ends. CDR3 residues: CASSLEGSTDTQYF. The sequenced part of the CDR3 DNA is TGCGCCAGCAGCTTGGAGGGCAGCACAGATACG.

CDR3 in amino acids: CASSYNAGANVLTF. CDR3 DNA, as far as it was read: TGTGCCAGCAGCTACAATGCTGGGGCCAACGTC. The chain links TRBV7-3 to TRBJ2-6, with D unclear. The sequenced fragment ends 3 residues before the CDR3 boundary, so the rest is inferred from the germline J gene. This CDR3 is 14 amino acids long. Germline CDR1 SGHTA, CDR2 FQGTGA. V dropped 4 bases and J dropped 2 bases, with 6 bases sitting between them.

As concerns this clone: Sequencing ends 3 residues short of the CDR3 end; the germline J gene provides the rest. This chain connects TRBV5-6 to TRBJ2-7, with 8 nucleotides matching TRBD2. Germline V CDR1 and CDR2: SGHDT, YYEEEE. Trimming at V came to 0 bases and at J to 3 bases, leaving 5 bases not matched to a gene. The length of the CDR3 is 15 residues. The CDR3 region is CASSLGLANSYEQYF. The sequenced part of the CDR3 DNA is TGTGCCAGCAGCTTGGGACTAGCGAATAGCTACGAG.

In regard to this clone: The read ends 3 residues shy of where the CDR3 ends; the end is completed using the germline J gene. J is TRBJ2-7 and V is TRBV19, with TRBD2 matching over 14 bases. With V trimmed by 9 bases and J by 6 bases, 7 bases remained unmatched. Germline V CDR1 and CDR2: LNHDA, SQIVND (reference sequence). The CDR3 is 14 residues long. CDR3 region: CASYGGTSGSEQYF. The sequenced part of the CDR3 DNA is TGTGCCAGCTACGGGGGGACTAGCGGGAGCGAG.

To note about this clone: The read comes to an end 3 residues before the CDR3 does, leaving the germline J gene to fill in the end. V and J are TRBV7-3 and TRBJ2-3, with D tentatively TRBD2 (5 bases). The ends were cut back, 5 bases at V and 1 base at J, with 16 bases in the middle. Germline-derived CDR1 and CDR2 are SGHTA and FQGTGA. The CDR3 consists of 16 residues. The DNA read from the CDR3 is TGTGCCAGCAGCCCCGGACTGGGAGAGGGCACAGATACG. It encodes CASSPGLGEGTDT. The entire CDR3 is CASSPGLGEGTDTQYF.

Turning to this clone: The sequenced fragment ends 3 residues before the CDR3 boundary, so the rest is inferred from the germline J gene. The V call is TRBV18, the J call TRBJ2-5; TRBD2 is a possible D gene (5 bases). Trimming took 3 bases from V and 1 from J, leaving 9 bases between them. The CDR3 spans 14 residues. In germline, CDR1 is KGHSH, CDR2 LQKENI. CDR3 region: CASSPGLFQETQYF. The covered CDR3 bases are TGTGCCAGCTCACCCGGACTCTTCCAAGAGACC.

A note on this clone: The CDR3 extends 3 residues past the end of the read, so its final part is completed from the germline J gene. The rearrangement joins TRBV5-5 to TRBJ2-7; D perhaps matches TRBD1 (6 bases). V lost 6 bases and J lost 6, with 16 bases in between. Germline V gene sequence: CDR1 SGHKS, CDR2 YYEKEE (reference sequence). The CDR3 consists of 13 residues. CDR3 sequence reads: CASTQQGSSEQYF. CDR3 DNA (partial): TGTGCCAGCACTCAACAGGGTTCTTCCGAG. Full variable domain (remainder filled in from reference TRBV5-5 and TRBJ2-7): DAGVTQSPTHLIKTRGQQVTLRCSPISGHKSVSWYQQVLGQGPQFIFQYYEKEERGRGNFPDRFSARQFPNYSSELNVNALLLGDSALYLCASTQQGSSEQYFGPGTRLTVT.

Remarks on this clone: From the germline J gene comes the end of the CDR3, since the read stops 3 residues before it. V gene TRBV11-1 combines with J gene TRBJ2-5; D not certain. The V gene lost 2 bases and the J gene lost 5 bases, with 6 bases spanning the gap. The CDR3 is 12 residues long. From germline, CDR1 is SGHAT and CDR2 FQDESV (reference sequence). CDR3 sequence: CASSLFGETQYF. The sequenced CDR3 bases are TGTGCCAGCAGCTTATTTGGCGAGACC. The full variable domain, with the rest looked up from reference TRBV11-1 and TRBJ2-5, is EAEVAQSPRYKITEKSQAVAFWCDPISGHATLYWYRQILGQGPELLVQFQDESVVDDSQLPKDRFSAERLKGVDSTLKIQPAELGDSAMYLCASSLFGETQYFGPGTRLLVL.

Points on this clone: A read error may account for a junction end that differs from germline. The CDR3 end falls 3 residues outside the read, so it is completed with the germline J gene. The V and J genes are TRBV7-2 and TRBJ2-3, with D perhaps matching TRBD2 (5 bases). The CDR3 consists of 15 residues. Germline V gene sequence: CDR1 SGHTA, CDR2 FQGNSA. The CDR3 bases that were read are TGTGCCAGCAGCTTATATGACTACTATGCAGATCCG. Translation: CASSLYDYYADP. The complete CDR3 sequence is CASSLYDYYADPQYF.

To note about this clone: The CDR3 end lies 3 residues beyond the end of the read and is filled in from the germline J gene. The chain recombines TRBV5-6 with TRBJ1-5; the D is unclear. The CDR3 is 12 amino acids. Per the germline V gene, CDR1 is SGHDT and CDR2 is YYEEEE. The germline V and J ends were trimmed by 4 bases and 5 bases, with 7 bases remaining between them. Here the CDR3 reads CASSLRDQPQHF. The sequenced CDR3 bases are TGTGCCAGCAGCCTGAGGGATCAGCCC.

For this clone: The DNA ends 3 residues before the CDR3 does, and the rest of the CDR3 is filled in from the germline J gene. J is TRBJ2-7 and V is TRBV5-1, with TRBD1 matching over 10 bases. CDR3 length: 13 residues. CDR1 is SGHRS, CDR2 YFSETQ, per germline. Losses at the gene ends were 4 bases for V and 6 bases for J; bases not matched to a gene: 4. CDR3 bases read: TGCGCCAGCAGCACCGGACAGGGGGGCGAG. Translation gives CASSTGQGGE. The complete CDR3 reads CASSTGQGGEQYF.

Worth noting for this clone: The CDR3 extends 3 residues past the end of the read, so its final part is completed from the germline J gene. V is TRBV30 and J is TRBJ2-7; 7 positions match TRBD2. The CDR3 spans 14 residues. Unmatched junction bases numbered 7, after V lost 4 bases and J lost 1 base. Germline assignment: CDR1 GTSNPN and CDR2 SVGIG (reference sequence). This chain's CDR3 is CAWTLGGLSYEQYF. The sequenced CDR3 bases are TGTGCCTGGACTCTGGGGGGGTTATCCTACGAG.